This T cell receptor beta chain was observed in a study of shared clonotypes between healthy human individuals. Study-wide findings and caveats: Few donors limited the genetic and exposure-history diversity represented.

The CDR3 length is 13 residues. The V gene's germline CDR1 is PRHDT and CDR2 FYEKMQ (reference sequence). Deletions cut 4 bases from V and 8 bases from J, with 13 bases between. As for this clone: Its antigen is unidentified.

Profiling relied on immunoSEQ multiplex PCR, and the TCRdb table lists in-frame clones only, not all of them. Of under 1,100,000 clones in the sample, approximately 78% are singletons; the top ten hold more than 0.55%. The source is a man aged 18 to 29 in good health. Some clones in this sample may be carry-over from other donors' samples. The source material was memory CD4+ T cells from PBMCs. Subset defined: CD45RA-negative fraction. The chain uses TRBV13 and TRBJ2-3; D is possibly TRBD2 (6 bases). The CDR3 sequence is CASSSSAVRTQYF. The CDR3 bases are TGTGCCAGCAGCTCTAGCGCGGTCCGTACGCAGTATTTT.